These T cell receptor beta chains were read from a single sample in a study of cytomegalovirus exposure and HLA in healthy donors. Using immunoSEQ multiplex PCR, the repertoire was profiled, and TCRdb retains in-frame clones only, with some absent. The repertoire holds approximately 200,000 clones, around 82% seen once, with approximately 0.26% in the top ten. The sample taken for sequencing was PBMCs. Source of these receptors: a boy aged 10-17 years in good health and CMV-seronegative. CDR3s include the opening cysteine and the closing phenylalanine or tryptophan. The D gene is left open where the match is weak. A clone size is listed for some rows: how often the clone was seen (once, few, many), or a class if it is expanded.

clone_size j_call v_call d_call cdr3_aa cdr3_nt
- TRBJ2-2 TRBV27 TRBD1 CASSLGWDRNTGELFF TGTGCCAGCAGTTTGGGATGGGACAGGAACACCGGGGAGCTGTTTTTT
- TRBJ1-6 TRBV25-1 - CASSQYITGSPLHF TGTGCCAGCAGTCAATACATCACGGGATCACCCCTCCACTTT
- TRBJ2-7 TRBV7-7 - CASSLSRVSHEQYF TGTGCTAGCAGCTTATCCAGGGTGAGCCACGAGCAGTACTTC
- TRBJ2-6 TRBV7-2 - CASSSGSGANVLTF TGTGCCAGCAGCTCAGGGTCGGGGGCCAACGTCCTGACTTTC
- TRBJ2-2 TRBV19 - CASNARGTVAGELFF TGTGCCAGTAATGCGAGGGGGACGGTTGCCGGGGAGCTGTTTTTT
- TRBJ2-7 TRBV15 - CATSSPRGTYEQYF TGTGCCACCAGCAGTCCCCGGGGAACCTACGAGCAGTACTTC
- TRBJ1-6 TRBV7-9 - CASSPPPGSPLHF TGTGCCAGCAGCCCTCCGCCCGGTTCACCCCTCCACTTT
few TRBJ2-3 TRBV6-6 - CASSYSRDTDTQYF TGTGCCAGCAGTTACTCCCGGGACACAGATACGCAGTATTTT
- TRBJ2-7 TRBV5-6 TRBD2 CASRKTSGASYEQYF TGTGCCAGCAGAAAAACTAGCGGGGCCTCCTACGAGCAGTACTTC
- TRBJ2-5 TRBV28 - CASSLVKETQYF TGTGCCAGCAGTTTAGTTAAAGAGACCCAGTACTTC
- TRBJ2-3 TRBV9 TRBD1 CASSVGAGGQLDTQYF TGTGCCAGCAGCGTAGGCGCAGGGGGCCAATTAGATACGCAGTATTTT
- TRBJ1-5 TRBV7-9 TRBD1 CASTDTGGPAAQHF TGTGCCAGCACCGATACAGGGGGCCCCGCAGCCCAGCATTTT
- TRBJ2-3 TRBV4-1 - CASSHTDTQYF TGCGCCAGCAGTCACACAGATACGCAGTATTTT
- TRBJ1-2 TRBV5-6 - CASSFNTAGDGYTF TGTGCCAGCAGCTTTAACACCGCCGGGGATGGCTACACCTTC
- TRBJ2-3 TRBV11-1 - CASSSSWGRVTDTQYF TGTGCCAGCAGCTCCTCCTGGGGCAGGGTCACAGATACGCAGTATTTT
- TRBJ2-3 TRBV2 TRBD1 CANAELGGRTDTQYF TGTGCCAACGCCGAGTTAGGGGGCAGGACAGATACGCAGTATTTT
- TRBJ2-7 TRBV7-8 - CASSSGTFASYEQYF TGTGCCAGCAGCTCCGGGACATTCGCCTCCTACGAGCAGTACTTC
- TRBJ2-7 TRBV19 - CASSMDPPNDLGAGEQYF TGTGCCAGTAGTATGGACCCCCCGAACGACCTTGGGGCCGGGGAGCAGTACTTC
- TRBJ1-5 TRBV19 TRBD1 CASSQGANGNQPQHF TGTGCCAGTAGCCAGGGGGCTAATGGAAATCAGCCCCAGCATTTT
- TRBJ2-3 TRBV5-6 - CASSLDQGGADTQYF TGTGCCAGCAGCTTGGATCAGGGCGGGGCAGATACGCAGTATTTT
- TRBJ1-1 TRBV6-1 TRBD1 CASSAGGVNTEAFF TGTGCCAGCAGTGCAGGGGGCGTAAACACTGAAGCTTTCTTT
- TRBJ2-5 TRBV7-3 TRBD1 CASSFPRGRQETQYF TGTGCCAGCAGCTTCCCCAGGGGGAGACAAGAGACCCAGTACTTC
once TRBJ2-3 TRBV7-2 TRBD1 CASSYTGQGIADTQYF TGTGCCAGCAGCTATACGGGACAGGGAATAGCAGATACGCAGTATTTT
once TRBJ2-3 TRBV6-4 TRBD2 CASKTSGEDTDTQYF TGTGCCAGCAAAACTAGCGGAGAGGACACAGATACGCAGTATTTT
- TRBJ2-1 TRBV7-7 - CASSLAGSRHEQFF TGTGCTAGCAGCTTAGCCGGGAGTCGCCATGAGCAGTTCTTC
once TRBJ1-1 TRBV27 - CASRPFRDGTEAFF TGTGCCAGCAGGCCCTTCAGGGATGGCACTGAAGCTTTCTTT
- TRBJ1-1 TRBV9 - CASSVAGASTEAFF TGTGCCAGCAGCGTAGCAGGGGCCAGTACTGAAGCTTTCTTT
- TRBJ2-2 TRBV6-1 - CASSDQVATGELFF TGTGCCAGCAGTGACCAGGTCGCCACCGGGGAGCTGTTTTTT
- TRBJ1-4 TRBV6-1 - CATQDQQGDEKLFF TGTGCCACCCAAGACCAACAGGGTGACGAAAAACTGTTTTTT
- TRBJ1-1 TRBV30 TRBD1 CAWRGGHTEAFF TGTGCCTGGAGAGGGGGCCACACTGAAGCTTTCTTT
- TRBJ2-5 TRBV10-1 TRBD2 CASKGLAEETQYF TGCGCCAGCAAGGGACTAGCGGAAGAGACCCAGTACTTC
- TRBJ1-1 TRBV6-1 - CASSERQVQAFF TGTGCCAGCAGTGAGAGACAGGTTCAAGCTTTCTTT
- TRBJ1-2 TRBV5-4 TRBD1 CATARGGLATGDYGYTF TGTGCCACTGCCCGAGGAGGACTGGCGACAGGGGACTATGGCTACACCTTC
- TRBJ1-5 TRBV29-1 - CSVEDGGNQPQHF TGCAGCGTTGAAGACGGGGGGAATCAGCCCCAGCATTTT
- TRBJ1-5 TRBV15 TRBD1 CATTDREGQPQHF TGTGCCACGACCGACAGGGAAGGTCAGCCCCAGCATTTT
- TRBJ2-7 TRBV6-1 - CASITGMNYYEQYF TGTGCCAGCATAACAGGAATGAACTACTACGAGCAGTACTTC
few TRBJ2-2 TRBV4-1 - CASSQDQSGELFF TGCGCCAGCAGCCAAGATCAATCCGGGGAGCTGTTTTTT
- TRBJ1-2 TRBV5-1 - CASSLMGFPSGYTF TGCGCCAGCAGCTTGATGGGTTTCCCTAGCGGCTACACCTTC
- TRBJ1-5 TRBV10-3 - CAISDSQMNQPQHF TGTGCCATCAGTGATTCACAAATGAATCAGCCCCAGCATTTT
- TRBJ2-3 TRBV9 - CASNSRGMYTDTQYF TGTGCCAGCAACTCTAGGGGGATGTACACAGATACGCAGTATTTT
- TRBJ2-3 TRBV29-1 TRBD2 CSVDASGRATDTQYF TGCAGCGTTGATGCTAGCGGGAGGGCAACAGATACGCAGTATTTT
once TRBJ2-7 TRBV7-8 - CASSFGDFYEQYF TGTGCCAGCAGCTTTGGGGACTTCTACGAGCAGTACTTC
few TRBJ1-5 TRBV6-6 - CASSQRDTNQPQHF TGTGCCAGCAGCCAACGGGACACCAATCAGCCCCAGCATTTT
- TRBJ2-7 TRBV11-2 TRBD1 CASSSQEGQGVNEQYF TGTGCCAGCAGCTCCCAGGAGGGACAGGGGGTCAACGAGCAGTACTTC
- TRBJ2-3 TRBV5-4 - CASSRNGLLSTDTQYF TGTGCCAGCAGTCGAAACGGACTACTAAGCACAGATACGCAGTATTTT
- TRBJ2-5 TRBV6-5 TRBD2 CASCIAGAVETQYF TGTGCCAGCTGCATAGCGGGGGCCGTGGAGACCCAGTACTTC
- TRBJ2-7 TRBV7-6 - CASSWTETYEQYF TGTGCCAGCAGCTGGACAGAGACCTACGAGCAGTACTTC
- TRBJ2-1 TRBV15 - CATRLPLDPGHPQGEQFF TGTGCCACCAGACTCCCCTTAGATCCGGGACACCCGCAGGGTGAGCAGTTCTTC
- TRBJ2-1 TRBV5-6 TRBD2 CASSLVGTSAHNEQFF TGTGCCAGCAGCTTGGTCGGGACTAGCGCTCACAATGAGCAGTTCTTC
- TRBJ2-1 TRBV7-2 - CASSGSSAEQFF TGTGCCAGCAGCGGGAGTTCGGCTGAGCAGTTCTTC
- TRBJ1-3 TRBV29-1 - CSVYLGGTIYF TGCAGCGTGTACTTGGGGGGCACCATATATTTT
- TRBJ2-2 TRBV7-7 - CASSLTMGRYTGELFF TGTGCTAGCAGCTTAACCATGGGCCGGTACACCGGGGAGCTGTTTTTT
once TRBJ2-3 TRBV7-2 - CASSRVAASTDTQYF TGTGCCAGCAGCAGGGTAGCGGCTAGCACAGATACGCAGTATTTT
- TRBJ2-1 TRBV7-3 TRBD2 CASSSGTSESSYNEQFF TGTGCCAGCAGCTCCGGGACTAGCGAGAGCTCCTACAATGAGCAGTTCTTC
- TRBJ1-4 TRBV13 - CASSSRRSNEKLFF TGTGCCAGCAGCTCCCGTCGCAGTAATGAAAAACTGTTTTTT